Following are 16 T cell receptor beta chains from one sample sequenced in a study of blood T cell repertoires in COVID-19. TCRdb keeps only in-frame clones here, not all; method: immunoSEQ multiplex PCR. The sample yields roughly 150,000 clones, 78% seen once. What was sequenced was PBMCs or T cells enriched from blood (not recorded which). Every receptor here comes from a woman aged 45-60 years who had recovered from COVID-19.

The chain joins TRBV10-1 to TRBJ1-1; D not resolved. Trimming took 10 bases from V and 0 from J, leaving 12 bases between them. This CDR3 region has 13 residues. The germline gives CDR1 WNHNN, CDR2 SYGVQD (reference sequence). DNA for the CDR3: TGCGCCACCCTGACGGGTTTGAACACTGAAGCTTTCTTT. Amino acids: CATLTGLNTEAFF.

The genes are TRBV28 and TRBJ2-7, with D possibly matching TRBD2 (7 bases). Germline V gene lookup returns CDR1 MDHEN and CDR2 SYDVKM. V was pared by 3 bases and J by 0 bases, with 24 bases between. The CDR3 runs to 19 residues. CDR3: CASSFSVWGGNPSSYEQYV. CDR3 in DNA: TGTGCCAGCAGTTTTAGTGTCTGGGGGGGCAACCCGAGCTCCTACGAGCAGTACGTC.

This clone was recorded only once. The chain is built from TRBV29-1 and TRBJ1-1; 7 bases agree with TRBD1. With 7 bases clipped from V and 11 bases from J, the junction kept 10 bases outside the gene matches. The CDR3 runs to 11 residues. Germline values: CDR1 SQVTM, CDR2 ANQGSEA. CDR3 sequence (DNA): TGCAGCGCCCGGGACAGTTTGGACGCTTTCTTT. Its protein product is CSARDSLDAFF.

This clone was observed a single time. The rearrangement uses TRBV28 and TRBJ2-7, with 10 bases matching TRBD1. V dropped 7 bases and J dropped 1; count of bases not matched to a gene: 4. The CDR3 is 14 residues long. Germline V gives CDR1 MDHEN, CDR2 SYDVKM. CDR3 sequence: CASKGTGVSYEQYV. Written as DNA, the CDR3 is TGTGCCAGCAAGGGGACAGGGGTTTCCTACGAGCAGTACGTC.

CDR3 DNA sequence: TGTGCCAGCAGTGAAGGTTATGGGGCCACCGGGGAGCTGTTTTTT. This sequence encodes CASSEGYGATGELFF. V is TRBV2 and J is TRBJ2-2, with D possibly TRBD1 on 5 matching bases. Germline CDR1 SNHLY, CDR2 FYNNEI. The CDR3 length is 15 residues. Deletions cut 1 base from V and 4 bases from J, with 10 bases between.

The CDR3 loop is CASSVGGDHYGYTF. In DNA form, the CDR3 reads TGTGCCAGCAGTGTAGGGGGGGACCACTATGGCTACACCTTC. V is TRBV25-1 and J is TRBJ1-2, with D tentatively TRBD1 (6 bases). V lost 4 bases to trimming and J lost 3 bases, with 12 bases between them. This CDR3 region has 14 residues. The germline gives CDR1 MGHDK, CDR2 SYGVNS.

This clone was seen more than once but under ten times. The genes are TRBV19 and TRBJ2-1; 10 bases are shared with TRBD2. This CDR3 contains 14 residues. Germline-derived CDR1 and CDR2 are LNHDA and SQIVND (reference sequence). With V trimmed by 7 bases and J by 12 bases, 12 bases remained unmatched. The CDR3 protein is CASNTGLAFAGQFF. In DNA, the CDR3 is TGTGCCAGTAACACGGGACTAGCGTTTGCCGGGCAGTTCTTC. The full variable domain, in which reference TRBV19 and TRBJ2-1 provide the parts outside the CDR3, is DGGITQSPKYLFRKEGQNVTLSCEQNLNHDAMYWYRQDPGQGLRLIYYSQIVNDFQKGDIAEGYSVSREKKESFPLTVTSAQKNPTAFYLCASNTGLAFAGQFFGPGTRLTVL.

The chain combines TRBV28 with TRBJ1-5; D gene uncertain. CDR3 length: 15 residues. V was cut by 7 bases and J by 1 base, with 14 bases left in between. Per the germline V gene, CDR1 is MDHEN and CDR2 is SYDVKM. As DNA, the CDR3 is TGTGCCAGCACCTTGGGAGAGTACAGCAATCAGCCCCAGCATTTT. Translated: CASTLGEYSNQPQHF.

The chain combines TRBV7-9 with TRBJ1-4; D is unclear. Between the trimmed V and J ends, which lost 1 base and 4 bases, there was a span of 10 bases. The germline V gene has CDR1 SEHNR and CDR2 FQNEAQ (reference sequence). This CDR3 has 15 residues. The CDR3: CASSLVPGLNEKLFF. CDR3 DNA sequence: TGTGCCAGCAGCTTAGTACCAGGCCTTAATGAAAAACTGTTTTTT.

The chain links TRBV5-5 to TRBJ2-5; D is perhaps TRBD2 (5 bases). V lost 4 bases and J 1 base, leaving 8 bases between the germline ends. The CDR3 covers 13 residues. Germline lookup yields CDR1 SGHKS and CDR2 YYEKEE (reference sequence). This chain's CDR3 is CASSAAAQETQYF. The CDR3 DNA follows: TGTGCCAGCAGCGCAGCGGCCCAAGAGACCCAGTACTTC.

This sequence joins TRBV29-1 and TRBJ1-1; tentatively, D is TRBD1 (6 bases). Between the trimmed V and J ends, which lost 6 bases and 3 bases, there was a span of 29 bases. The CDR3 length is 18 residues. Germline V gene data show CDR1 as SQVTM and CDR2 as ANQGSEA. The CDR3 DNA reads as TGCAGCGTGGGGGGGTTGGGACATCGATCACCATGGGACACTGAAGCTTTCTTT. This sequence encodes CSVGGLGHRSPWDTEAFF.

The chain combines TRBV19 with TRBJ2-7; D is perhaps TRBD2 (6 bases). Trimming pared 5 bases from V and 2 bases from J, leaving 13 bases between. The germline CDR1 and CDR2 sequences are LNHDA and SQIVND (reference sequence). CDR3 size: 14 residues. CDR3 protein: CASSPVDYPYEQYF. In DNA, the CDR3 is TGTGCCAGTAGTCCCGTGGACTATCCCTACGAGCAGTACTTC.

The chain uses TRBV7-9 and TRBJ2-3; D may be TRBD1 (6 bases). Germline CDR1 is SEHNR and CDR2 is FQNEAQ (reference sequence). Trimming left V 0 bases short and J 3 bases short, with 13 bases between. The CDR3 spans 16 residues. The CDR3: CASSLAAGVATDTQYF. CDR3 sequence (DNA): TGTGCCAGCAGCTTAGCGGCAGGGGTGGCGACAGATACGCAGTATTTT. The variable domain in full, completed from reference TRBV7-9 and TRBJ2-3, reads DTGVSQNPRHKITKRGQNVTFRCDPISEHNRLYWYRQTLGQGPEFLTYFQNEAQLEKSRLLSDRFSAERPKGSFSTLEIQRTEQGDSAMYLCASSLAAGVATDTQYFGPGTRLTVL.

J is TRBJ1-6 and V is TRBV3-1 (or the pseudogene TRBV3-2), with no clear D. The CDR3 consists of 12 residues. Per the germline V gene, CDR1 is LGHDT and CDR2 is YNNKEL (reference sequence). Trimming removed 1 base from V and 19 bases from J, with 14 bases in between. Written as DNA, the CDR3 is TGTGCCAGCAGCCAAGTTGGAGGACTCCTTCACTTT. It codes for CASSQVGGLLHF.

This clone was picked up one time. The chain has TRBV10-3 and TRBJ2-5, with D hard to call. The CDR3 runs to 13 residues. Per germline, CDR1 ENHRY and CDR2 SYGVKD. V lost 10 bases, J lost 4 bases, and 16 bases lay in between. CDR3 nucleotide sequence: TGTGCCACCCGGGTCACCCCCCGAGAGACCCAGTACTTC. Translation: CATRVTPRETQYF.

This clone was observed once. The chain joins TRBV10-3 to TRBJ1-5; unclear D gene. V was clipped by 6 bases and J by 7 bases, with 19 bases between them. The CDR3 sequence is 15 residues long. Germline V gives CDR1 ENHRY, CDR2 SYGVKD. The CDR3 region has the DNA TGTGCCATCAGCCCGACGGGTGACGTCTACCAGCCCCAGCATTTT. It codes for CAISPTGDVYQPQHF.